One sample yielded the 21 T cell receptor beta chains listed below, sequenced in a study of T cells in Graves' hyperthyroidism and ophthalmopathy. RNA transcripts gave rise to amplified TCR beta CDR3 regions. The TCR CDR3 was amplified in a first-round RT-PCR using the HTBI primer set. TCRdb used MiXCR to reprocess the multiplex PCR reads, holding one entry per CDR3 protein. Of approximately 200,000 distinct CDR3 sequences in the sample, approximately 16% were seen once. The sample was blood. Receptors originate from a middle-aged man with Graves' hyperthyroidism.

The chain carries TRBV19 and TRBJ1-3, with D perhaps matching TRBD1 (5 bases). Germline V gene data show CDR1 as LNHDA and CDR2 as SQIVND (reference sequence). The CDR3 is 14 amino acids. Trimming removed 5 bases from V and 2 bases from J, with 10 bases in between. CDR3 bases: TGTGCCAGTAGTGATGGGGGAGCTGGAAACACCATATATTTT. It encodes CASSDGGAGNTIYF. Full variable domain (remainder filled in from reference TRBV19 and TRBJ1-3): DGGITQSPKYLFRKEGQNVTLSCEQNLNHDAMYWYRQDPGQGLRLIYYSQIVNDFQKGDIAEGYSVSREKKESFPLTVTSAQKNPTAFYLCASSDGGAGNTIYFGEGSWLTVV.

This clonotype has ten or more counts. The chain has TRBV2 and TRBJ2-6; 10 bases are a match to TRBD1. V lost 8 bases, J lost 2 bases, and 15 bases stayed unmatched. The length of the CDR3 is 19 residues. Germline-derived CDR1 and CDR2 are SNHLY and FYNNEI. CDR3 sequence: CASLSSPGQGLTGANVLTF. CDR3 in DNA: TGTGCCAGCCTAAGCTCACCGGGACAGGGGCTAACTGGGGCCAACGTCCTGACTTTC.

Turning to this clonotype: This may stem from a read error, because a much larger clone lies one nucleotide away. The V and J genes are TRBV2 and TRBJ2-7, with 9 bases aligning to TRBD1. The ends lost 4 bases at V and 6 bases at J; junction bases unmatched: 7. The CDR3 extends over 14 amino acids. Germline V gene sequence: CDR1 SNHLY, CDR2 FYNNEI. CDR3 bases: TGTGCCAGCAGTGCCGGGACAGGGTCCCGCGAGCAGTACTTC. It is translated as CASSAGTGSREQYF.

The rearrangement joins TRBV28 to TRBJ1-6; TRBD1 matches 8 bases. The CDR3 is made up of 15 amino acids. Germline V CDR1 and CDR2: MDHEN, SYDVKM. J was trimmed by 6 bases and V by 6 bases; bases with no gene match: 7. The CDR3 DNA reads TGTGCCAGCAGATCTCAGGGGGCAGGTAATTCACCCCTCCACTTT. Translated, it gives CASRSQGAGNSPLHF.

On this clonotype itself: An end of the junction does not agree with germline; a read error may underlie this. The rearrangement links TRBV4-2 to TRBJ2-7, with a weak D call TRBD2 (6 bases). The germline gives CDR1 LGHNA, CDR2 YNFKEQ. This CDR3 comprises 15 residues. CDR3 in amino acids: CASSPGTAVKYGQYF. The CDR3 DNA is TGTGCCAGCAGCCCCGGGACTGCGGTGAAGTACGGGCAGTACTTC.

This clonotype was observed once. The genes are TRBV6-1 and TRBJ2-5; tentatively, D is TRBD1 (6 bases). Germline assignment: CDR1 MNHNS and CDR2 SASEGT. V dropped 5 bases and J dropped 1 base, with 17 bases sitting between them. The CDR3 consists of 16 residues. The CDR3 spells CASSRLSGEGQETQYF. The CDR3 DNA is TGTGCCAGCAGTCGGTTGTCAGGGGAAGGCCAAGAGACCCAGTACTTC.

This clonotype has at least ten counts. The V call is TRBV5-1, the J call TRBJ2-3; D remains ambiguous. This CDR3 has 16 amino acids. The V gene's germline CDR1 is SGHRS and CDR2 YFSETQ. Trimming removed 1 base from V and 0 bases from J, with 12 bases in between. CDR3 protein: CASSLRAIPSTDTQYF. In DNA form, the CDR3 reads TGCGCCAGCAGCTTGCGGGCCATCCCTAGCACAGATACGCAGTATTTT.

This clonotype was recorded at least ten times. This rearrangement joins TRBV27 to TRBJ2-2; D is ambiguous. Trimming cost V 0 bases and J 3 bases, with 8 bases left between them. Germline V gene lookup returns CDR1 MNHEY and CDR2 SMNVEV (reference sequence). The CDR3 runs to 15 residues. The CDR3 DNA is TGTGCCAGCAGTTTATCGGGCAGATACACCGGGGAGCTGTTTTTT. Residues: CASSLSGRYTGELFF.

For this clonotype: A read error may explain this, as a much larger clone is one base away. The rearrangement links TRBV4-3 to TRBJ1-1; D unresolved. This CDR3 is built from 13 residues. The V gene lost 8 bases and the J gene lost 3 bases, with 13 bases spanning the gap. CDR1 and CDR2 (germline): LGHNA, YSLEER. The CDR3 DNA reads TGCGCCAGCTGCCGAGACCGGTACACTGAAGCTTTCTTT. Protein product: CASCRDRYTEAFF.

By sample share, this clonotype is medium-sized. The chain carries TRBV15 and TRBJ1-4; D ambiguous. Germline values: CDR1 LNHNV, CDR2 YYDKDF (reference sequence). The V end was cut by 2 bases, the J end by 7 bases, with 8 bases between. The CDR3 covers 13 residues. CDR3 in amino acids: CATSRTAGEKLFF. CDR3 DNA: TGTGCCACCAGCAGAACCGCGGGTGAAAAACTGTTTTTT.

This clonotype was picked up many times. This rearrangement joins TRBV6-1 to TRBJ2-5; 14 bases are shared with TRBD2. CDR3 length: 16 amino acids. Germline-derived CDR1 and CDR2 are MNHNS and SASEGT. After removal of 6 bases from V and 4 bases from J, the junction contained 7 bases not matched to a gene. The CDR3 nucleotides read TGTGCCAGCAGGAAAACCGGGACTAGCGGGAGAGAGACCCAGTACTTC. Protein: CASRKTGTSGRETQYF.

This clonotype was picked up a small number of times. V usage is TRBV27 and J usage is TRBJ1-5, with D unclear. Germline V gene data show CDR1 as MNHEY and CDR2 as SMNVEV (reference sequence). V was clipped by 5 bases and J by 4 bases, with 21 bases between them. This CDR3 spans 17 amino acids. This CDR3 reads CASSPGPLHVGNQPQHF. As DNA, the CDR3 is TGTGCCAGCAGTCCAGGACCCCTGCACGTGGGTAATCAGCCCCAGCATTTT.

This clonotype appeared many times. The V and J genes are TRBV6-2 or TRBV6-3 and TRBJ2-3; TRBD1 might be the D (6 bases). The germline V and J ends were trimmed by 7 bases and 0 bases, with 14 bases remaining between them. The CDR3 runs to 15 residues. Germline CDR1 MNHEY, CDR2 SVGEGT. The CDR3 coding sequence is TGTGCCAGCAATCCGGGACAACTAAGCACAGATACGCAGTATTTT. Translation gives CASNPGQLSTDTQYF.

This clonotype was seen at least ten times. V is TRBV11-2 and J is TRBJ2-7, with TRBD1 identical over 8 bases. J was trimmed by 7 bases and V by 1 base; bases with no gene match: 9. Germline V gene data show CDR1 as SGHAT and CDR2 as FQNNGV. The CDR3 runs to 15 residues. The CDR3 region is CASSLVWGQDREQYF. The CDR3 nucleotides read TGTGCCAGCAGCTTAGTCTGGGGACAGGATCGGGAGCAGTACTTC.

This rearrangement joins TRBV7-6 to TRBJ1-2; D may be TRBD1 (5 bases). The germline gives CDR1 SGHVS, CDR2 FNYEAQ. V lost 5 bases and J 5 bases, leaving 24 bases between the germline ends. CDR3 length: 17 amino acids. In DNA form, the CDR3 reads TGTGCCAGCAGCCAACCACCCTGGGGGGGAAGAGGGTATGGCTACACCTTC. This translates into CASSQPPWGGRGYGYTF.

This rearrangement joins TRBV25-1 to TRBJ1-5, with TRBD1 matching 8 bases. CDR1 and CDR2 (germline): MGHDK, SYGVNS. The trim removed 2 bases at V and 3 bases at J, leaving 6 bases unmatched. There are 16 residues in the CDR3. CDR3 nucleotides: TGTGCCAGCAGTGAACAGAGGACAGGGCACAATCAGCCCCAGCATTTT. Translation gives CASSEQRTGHNQPQHF.

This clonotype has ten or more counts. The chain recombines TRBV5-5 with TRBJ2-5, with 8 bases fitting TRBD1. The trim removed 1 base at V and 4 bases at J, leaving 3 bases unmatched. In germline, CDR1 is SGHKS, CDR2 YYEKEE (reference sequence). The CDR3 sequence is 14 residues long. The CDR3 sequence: CASSLIQGAETQYF. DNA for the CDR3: TGTGCCAGCAGCTTGATCCAGGGGGCAGAGACCCAGTACTTC.

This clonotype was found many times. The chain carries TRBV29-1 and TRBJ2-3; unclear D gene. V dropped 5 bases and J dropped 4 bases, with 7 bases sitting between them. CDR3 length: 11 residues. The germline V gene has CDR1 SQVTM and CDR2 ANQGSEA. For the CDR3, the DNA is TGCAGCGTTACCTTGGCAGATACGCAGTATTTT. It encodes CSVTLADTQYF.

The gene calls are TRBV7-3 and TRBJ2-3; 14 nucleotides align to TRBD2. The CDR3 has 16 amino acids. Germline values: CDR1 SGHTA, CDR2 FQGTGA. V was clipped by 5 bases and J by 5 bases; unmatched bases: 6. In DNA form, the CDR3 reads TGTGCCAGCAGCCTCCGGACTAGCGGGGGGCAAGATACGCAGTATTTT. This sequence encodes CASSLRTSGGQDTQYF.

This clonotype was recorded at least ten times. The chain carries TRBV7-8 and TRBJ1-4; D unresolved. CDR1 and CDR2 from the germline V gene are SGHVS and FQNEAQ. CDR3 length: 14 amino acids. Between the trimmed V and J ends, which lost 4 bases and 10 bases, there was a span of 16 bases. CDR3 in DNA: TGTGCCAGCAGCTCTGCGGGAGGGCGGGGAAAACTGTTTTTT. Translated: CASSSAGGRGKLFF.

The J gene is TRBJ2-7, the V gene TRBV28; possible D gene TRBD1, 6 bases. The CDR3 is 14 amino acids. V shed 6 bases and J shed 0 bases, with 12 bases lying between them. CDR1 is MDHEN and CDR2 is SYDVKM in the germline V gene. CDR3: CASRSGASSYEQYF. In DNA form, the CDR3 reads TGTGCCAGCAGATCAGGGGCGAGCTCCTACGAGCAGTACTTC.